The T cell receptor beta chain described here comes from a study of T cells after yellow fever vaccination. Across the study: SMART-Seq v4 Ultra Low Input served to prepare low-cell-number fractions.

Study findings and constraints: Secondary responses were weaker yet peaked faster, day 5 versus 15. Repertoires sorted by FACS could include abundant clonotypes that are contaminants from the bulk population.

TCRdb reprocessed the 5' RACE reads via MiXCR and lists one record per CDR3 protein. The table lists hundreds of thousands of distinct CDR3 sequences, about a fifth of them singletons. Details on this clonotype: The antigen remains undetermined.

Specimen: PBMCs, collected 15 days after the yellow fever booster vaccination. The TCR originated in a young man who received the YFV17D yellow fever vaccine.

CDR3 amino acids: CASSSSGTGTYEQYF. The CDR3, as DNA: TGTGCCAGCAGCTCCTCCGGGACAGGGACCTACGAGCAGTACTTC. The V call is TRBV7-2, the J call TRBJ2-7, with 9 bases fitting TRBD1. Per germline, CDR1 SGHTA and CDR2 FQGNSA. Germline trimming cut 4 bases from V and 2 bases from J; bases unmatched to any gene: 6. The length of the CDR3 is 15 residues.